The TCR beta chain under discussion was sequenced for a study of siplizumab effects on memory and regulatory T cells. Clones were read by immunoSEQ multiplex PCR, and TCRdb kept only the in-frame ones, dropping some. The data show about 110,000 clones, roughly 94% seen once. The CDR3 contains 17 residues. In germline, CDR1 is ENHRY, CDR2 SYGVKD. Trimming shortened V by 0 bases and J by 7 bases, and 16 bases separated the two germline ends. The chain joins TRBV10-3 to TRBJ1-6; D gene ambiguous. This sequence was found in a human donor in good health. Source material: Tregs sorted from blood. The CDR3 nucleotides read TGTGCCATCAGTGAGTCGGTGGGTTCGGTTCGGAATTCACCCCTCCACTTT. Translated: CAISESVGSVRNSPLHF.